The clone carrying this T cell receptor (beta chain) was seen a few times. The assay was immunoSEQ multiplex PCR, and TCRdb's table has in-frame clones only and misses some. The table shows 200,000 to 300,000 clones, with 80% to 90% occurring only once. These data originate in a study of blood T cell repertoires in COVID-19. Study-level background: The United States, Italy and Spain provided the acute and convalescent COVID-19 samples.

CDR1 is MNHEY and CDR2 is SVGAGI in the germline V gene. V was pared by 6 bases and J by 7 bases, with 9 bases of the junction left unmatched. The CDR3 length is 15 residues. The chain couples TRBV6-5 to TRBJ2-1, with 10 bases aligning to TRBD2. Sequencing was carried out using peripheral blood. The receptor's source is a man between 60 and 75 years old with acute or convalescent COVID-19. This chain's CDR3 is CASRPLAGDRNEQFF. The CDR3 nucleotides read TGTGCCAGCAGGCCCCTAGCGGGAGATAGGAATGAGCAGTTCTTC.